What follows describes a single TCR beta chain. This entry is derived from a study of blood T cell repertoires in COVID-19. The germline V gene encodes CDR1 MNHEY and CDR2 SVGEGT. The CDR3 covers 20 residues. V lost 6 bases and J 4 bases, leaving 28 bases between the germline ends. Using immunoSEQ multiplex PCR, the repertoire was profiled, and TCRdb retains in-frame clones only, with some absent. The sample contains roughly 290,000 clones, approximately 89% of which appear only once. The sequence was collected from a woman aged 45-60 years who had recovered from COVID-19. The rearrangement uses TRBV6-2 or TRBV6-3 and TRBJ2-6; weak D call: TRBD2 (5 bases). The sample taken for sequencing was peripheral blood. As DNA, the CDR3 is TGTGCCAGCAGCTCAGCTAGAGTGAGCGGACTGGGAGTCGGGGCCAACGTCCTGACTTTC. It is translated as CASSSARVSGLGVGANVLTF.